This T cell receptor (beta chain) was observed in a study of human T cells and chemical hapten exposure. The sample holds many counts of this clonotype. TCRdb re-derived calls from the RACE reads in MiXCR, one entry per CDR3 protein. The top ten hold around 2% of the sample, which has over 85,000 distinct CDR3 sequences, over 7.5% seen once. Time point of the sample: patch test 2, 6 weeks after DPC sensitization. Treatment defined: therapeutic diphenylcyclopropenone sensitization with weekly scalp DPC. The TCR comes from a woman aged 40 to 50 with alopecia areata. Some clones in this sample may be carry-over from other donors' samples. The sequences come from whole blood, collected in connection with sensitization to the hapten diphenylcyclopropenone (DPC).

The CDR3 DNA follows: TGTGCCTACTGGCGGGAGTTCTGCAATGAGCAGTTCTTC. This codes for CAYWREFCNEQFF. The rearrangement links TRBV6-2 or TRBV6-3 to TRBJ2-1, with 7 bases that match TRBD2. CDR1 and CDR2 from the germline V gene are MNHEY and SVGEGT. The CDR3 is 13 residues long. V lost 11 bases to trimming and J lost 6 bases; unmatched junction nucleotides: 10.